This T cell receptor (beta chain) appears in the sequencing data of a study of graft-versus-host responses after intestinal transplantation. For the study at large: Every recipient had anti-thymocyte globulin induction and around three years of tacrolimus plus steroids.

Once graft tissue had been processed, intraepithelial and lamina propria lymphocytes were released. The CDR3 is 16 amino acids. Germline CDR1 is MNHNY and CDR2 is SVGAGI (reference sequence). V was clipped by 2 bases and J by 5 bases, with 18 bases between them. Assay: immunoSEQ multiplex PCR; the TCRdb copy retains only in-frame clones and omits some. There are about 6,000 clones in the sample; 65% to 80% occur only once, and 6.5% to 8.5% lies in the top ten. The chain carries TRBV6-6 and TRBJ2-5; D possibly corresponds to TRBD2 (6 bases). The receptor comes from a human patient who received an intestinal transplant, so some T cells may come from the graft donor. Sequenced here: ileum tissue, sampled just over 230 days after intestinal transplant. The chain's CDR3 is CASSYQSSVGGETQYF. CDR3 coding DNA: TGTGCCAGCAGTTACCAGTCGTCTGTTGGGGGGGAGACCCAGTACTTC.